This T cell receptor beta chain came from a study of graft-versus-host responses after intestinal transplantation. Study outcomes and limitations: Analysis identified GvH clones in recipient marrow, with some appearing first in ileum or blood. Graft-versus-host to host-versus-graft clonal ratios in allografts were high in patients with graft-donor T cell macrochimerism.

Worth noting for this clone: Its specificity is not known.

Sequencing used immunoSEQ multiplex PCR; TCRdb keeps in-frame clones, though not all of them. The sample includes under 55,000 clones, 75% to 95% of them seen just once. The CDR3 consists of 14 residues. This sample comprised PBMCs, obtained 524 days after transplant. This chain uses TRBV12-2 with TRBJ2-5; TRBD2 is the table's D call and was not checked against the DNA. TRBV12-2 is noted as a pseudogene. This sequence originates from a human patient who received an intestinal transplant, so some T cells may come from the graft donor. CDR3: CANRRLAFQETQYF. The CDR3 bases are TGTGCAAACCGACGACTAGCCTTCCAAGAGACCCAGTACTTC.